These 14 T cell receptor beta chains originate from one sample sequenced in a study of T-cell reconstitution after alpha-beta-depleted transplantation in children. Preparation of the TCRbeta library involved a method that used unique molecular identifiers. In TCRdb, the PCR reads were re-called with MiXCR into one record per CDR3 protein. The sample contains some 290,000 distinct CDR3 sequences, around 20% of which appear only once. Material: PBMCs, mostly from graft donor cells, obtained 180 days after TCRalphabeta/CD19-depleted stem cell transplant. The receptor set was obtained from a male patient aged 10 to 17 who had a stem cell transplant for acute lymphoblastic leukemia, so the T cells may come from the graft donor.

This clonotype has only a few counts. This chain connects TRBV5-1 to TRBJ2-6; D gene uncertain. This CDR3 region has 15 residues. Trimming stripped 4 bases from V and 2 bases from J, with 10 bases between. In germline, CDR1 is SGHRS, CDR2 YFSETQ. The CDR3 spells CASSRSLAGANVLTF. The CDR3 coding sequence is TGCGCCAGCAGCCGTTCTCTGGCTGGGGCCAACGTCCTGACTTTC.

The V call is TRBV6-2 or TRBV6-3, the J call TRBJ2-7, with a weak D call TRBD1 (6 bases). Per the germline V gene, CDR1 is MNHEY and CDR2 is SVGEGT. V was shortened by 8 bases and J by 0 bases, with 11 bases between the two germline ends. The CDR3 is 13 residues long. The CDR3 DNA reads TGTGCCAGCGGACAGAATCCCTCCTACGAGCAGTACTTC. Translated: CASGQNPSYEQYF.

V gene TRBV6-5 combines with J gene TRBJ2-7, with 8 bases fitting TRBD1. CDR3 length: 15 amino acids. Trimming took 4 bases from V and 2 from J; bases not matched to a gene: 7. Germline V CDR1 and CDR2: MNHEY, SVGAGI. The DNA for the CDR3 is TGTGCCAGCAGTTCCCTCCGGACAGGGACCTACGAGCAGTACTTC. Protein sequence: CASSSLRTGTYEQYF.

The chain combines TRBV5-1 with TRBJ2-7; D gene uncertain. Trimming removed 0 bases at V and 4 bases at J, with 14 bases between. The CDR3 sequence is 15 residues long. Germline CDR1 and CDR2: SGHRS and YFSETQ. The CDR3 region is CASSLDSHGSYEQYF. In nucleotides, the CDR3 is TGCGCCAGCAGCTTGGACAGCCACGGGTCGTACGAGCAGTACTTC.

The genes are TRBV5-1 and TRBJ2-5, with D possibly being TRBD1 or TRBD2 (6 bases each). The CDR3 sequence is 16 residues long. Trimming cost V 1 base and J 4 bases, with 17 bases left between them. Germline V gives CDR1 SGHRS, CDR2 YFSETQ. CDR3 loop: CASSLNQGRQRETQYF. The DNA of the CDR3 is TGCGCCAGCAGCTTGAATCAGGGGAGGCAACGAGAGACCCAGTACTTC.

This clonotype was observed a few times. This chain connects TRBV4-2 to TRBJ1-2; D possibly corresponds to TRBD1 (6 bases). From germline, CDR1 is LGHNA and CDR2 YNFKEQ. CDR3 length: 15 residues. The ends were cut back, 0 bases at V and 5 bases at J, with 13 bases in the middle. The CDR3 loop reads CASSQDAGRGYGYTF. The CDR3 DNA is TGTGCCAGCAGCCAAGATGCTGGCAGGGGTTATGGCTACACCTTC.

This clonotype was recorded a few times. The genes are TRBV18 and TRBJ2-3; maybe TRBD1 (5 bases). The V end was cut by 0 bases, the J end by 4 bases, with 14 bases between. The germline V gene has CDR1 KGHSH and CDR2 LQKENI. This CDR3 region has 16 residues. CDR3 in DNA: TGTGCCAGCTCACCACCACGAAGGGGTCAGCCAGATACGCAGTATTTT. Translated: CASSPPRRGQPDTQYF.

The J gene is TRBJ2-3, the V gene TRBV9; TRBD2 matches 9 bases. The CDR3 is 16 residues long. The germline gives CDR1 SGDLS, CDR2 YYNGEE. With 0 bases clipped from V and 0 bases from J, the junction kept 2 bases outside the gene matches. Written as DNA, the CDR3 is TGTGCCAGCAGCGTAGAGGGACTAGCCAGCACAGATACGCAGTATTTT. This codes for CASSVEGLASTDTQYF.

This clonotype was counted a few times. The CDR3 loop reads CASSLLPAYTGELFF. In nucleotides, the CDR3 is TGTGCCAGCAGCTTGCTCCCCGCCTATACCGGGGAGCTGTTTTTT. The V and J genes are TRBV5-6 and TRBJ2-2; D unclear. Trimming pared 1 base from V and 5 bases from J, leaving 12 bases between. The CDR3 length is 15 residues. Germline CDR1 and CDR2: SGHDT and YYEEEE.

The J gene is TRBJ2-2, the V gene TRBV29-1, with a possible D match to TRBD1 (6 bases). This CDR3 has 14 residues. Germline CDR1 SQVTM, CDR2 ANQGSEA. V was clipped by 7 bases and J by 3 bases, with 15 bases between them. CDR3 protein: CSAFRDTYTGELFF. CDR3 DNA sequence: TGCAGCGCTTTTCGGGACACTTACACCGGGGAGCTGTTTTTT.

The chain couples TRBV7-3 to TRBJ2-7; the match to TRBD2 covers 11 bases. Trimming removed 5 bases from V and 2 bases from J; junction bases left unmatched: 5. This CDR3 spans 15 amino acids. Germline V CDR1 and CDR2: SGHTA, FQGTGA. CDR3 loop: CASSQLAGGPYEQYF. In DNA form, the CDR3 reads TGTGCCAGCAGCCAATTAGCGGGAGGGCCCTACGAGCAGTACTTC.

V is TRBV7-3 and J is TRBJ2-5; 13 bases align to TRBD2. CDR3 length: 15 residues. From germline, CDR1 is SGHTA and CDR2 FQGTGA. The trim removed 4 bases at V and 3 bases at J, leaving 2 bases unmatched. The CDR3 region has the DNA TGTGCCAGCAGCTGGGGGACTAGCGGGAAAGAGACCCAGTACTTC. Its translation: CASSWGTSGKETQYF.

Details on this clonotype: This may stem from a read error, because a much larger clone lies one nucleotide away. This rearrangement joins TRBV20-1 to TRBJ2-3; 9 positions agree with TRBD2. Germline V gene sequence: CDR1 DFQATT, CDR2 SNEGSKA (reference sequence). This CDR3 spans 13 amino acids. V trimming: 6 bases; J trimming: 8 bases; junction bases outside the gene matches: 9. This CDR3 is CSAASGTDLTQYF. The CDR3 DNA sequence: TGCAGTGCAGCTAGCGGGACGGACCTTACGCAGTATTTT.

As DNA, the CDR3 is TGTGCCAGCAGCTTAGGTCCCACCGGACTAGCGGAACAGTTCTTC. Its protein product is CASSLGPTGLAEQFF. V gene TRBV7-9 combines with J gene TRBJ2-1, with 10 bases lining up with TRBD2. CDR1 and CDR2 from the germline V gene are SEHNR and FQNEAQ (reference sequence). There are 15 residues in the CDR3. After removal of 1 base from V and 13 bases from J, the junction contained 10 bases not matched to a gene.